The clone carrying this T cell receptor (beta chain) was counted between two and nine times. Stated time point: newly diagnosed GD, antithyroid drugs for less than 3 months. Extracted RNA from PBMCs served as the source of the TCR library. The data were taken from a study of regulatory T cells in long-lasting Graves disease. Germline V gene lookup returns CDR1 GTSNPN and CDR2 SVGIG (reference sequence). The CDR3 spans 14 residues. J lost 2 bases, V lost 4 bases, and 3 bases had no gene match. Building the TCR beta libraries relied on iRepertoire HTBI primers, and CDR3 regions underwent Arm-PCR. MiXCR was run by TCRdb on the multiplex PCR reads, yielding one entry per CDR3 protein. The table lists over 500,000 distinct CDR3 sequences, roughly 15% of them singletons, with around 19% in the top ten. The sample was also linked to a second study, of T cells in Graves' hyperthyroidism and ophthalmopathy.

The rearrangement uses TRBV30 and TRBJ2-4, with 9 positions matching TRBD2. This specimen was peripheral blood mononuclear cells (PBMCs), taken at new diagnosis, from a patient treated with antithyroid drugs. This clonotype originated in a woman in her 30s with Graves disease. CDR3 DNA: TGTGCCTGGAAGCGGGAGGCCCCCAAAAACATTCAGTACTTC. It encodes CAWKREAPKNIQYF.